The present T cell receptor beta chain was sequenced within a study of blood T cell repertoires in COVID-19. Assay used: immunoSEQ multiplex PCR; TCRdb lists only in-frame clones, some missing. The sample shows some 270,000 clones, approximately 85% of them seen only once. Germline assignment: CDR1 SGHDN and CDR2 FVKESK. V shed 4 bases, J shed 7 bases, and the junction held 6 bases outside the gene matches. The CDR3 contains 15 residues. The sample consisted of peripheral blood. This chain uses TRBV14 with TRBJ1-6, with 8 bases matching TRBD1. This clonotype was sampled from a woman aged 70-85 years with acute or convalescent COVID-19. This CDR3 is CASSRRQGLNSPLHF. In DNA form, the CDR3 reads TGTGCCAGCAGCCGGCGACAGGGGCTAAATTCACCCCTCCACTTT.